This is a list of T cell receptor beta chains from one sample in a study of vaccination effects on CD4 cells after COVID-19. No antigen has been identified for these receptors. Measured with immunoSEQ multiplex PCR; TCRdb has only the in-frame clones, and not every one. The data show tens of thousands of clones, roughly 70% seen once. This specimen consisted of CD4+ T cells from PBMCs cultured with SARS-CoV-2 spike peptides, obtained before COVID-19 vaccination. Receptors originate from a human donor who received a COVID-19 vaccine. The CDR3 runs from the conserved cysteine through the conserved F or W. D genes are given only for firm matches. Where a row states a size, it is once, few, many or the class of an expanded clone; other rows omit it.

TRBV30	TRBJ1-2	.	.	CAWSGQLNYGYTF	TGTGCCTGGAGCGGGCAACTTAACTATGGCTACACCTTC
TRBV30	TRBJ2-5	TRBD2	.	CAWRVAGGRETQYF	TGTGCCTGGAGAGTAGCGGGGGGGCGGGAGACCCAGTACTTC
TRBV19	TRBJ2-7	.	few	CASSPQIGPHYEQYF	TGTGCCAGTAGCCCCCAAATTGGGCCCCATTACGAGCAGTACTTC
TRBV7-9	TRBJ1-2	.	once	CASSLAGGFNYGYTF	TGTGCCAGCAGCTTAGCGGGGGGATTTAACTATGGCTACACCTTC
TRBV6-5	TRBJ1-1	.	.	CASSYSGPSEAFF	TGTGCCAGCAGTTACTCTGGGCCATCCGAAGCTTTCTTT
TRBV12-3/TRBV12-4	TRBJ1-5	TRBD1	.	CASTIGTDQPQHF	TGTGCCAGCACCATAGGGACAGACCAGCCCCAGCATTTT
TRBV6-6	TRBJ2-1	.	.	CASSYYYNNEQFF	TGTGCCAGCAGTTACTACTATAACAATGAGCAGTTCTTC
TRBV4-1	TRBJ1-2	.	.	CASSQERQGNYGYTF	TGCGCCAGCAGCCAAGAGAGGCAGGGGAACTATGGCTACACCTTC
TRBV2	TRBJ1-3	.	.	CASSYTGTSGNTIYF	TGTGCCAGCAGTTACACCGGGACCTCTGGAAACACCATATATTTT
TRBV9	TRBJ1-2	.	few	CASSHNYGYTF	TGTGCCAGCAGCCATAACTATGGCTACACCTTC
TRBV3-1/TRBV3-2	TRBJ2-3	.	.	CASSQRGTDTQYF	TGTGCCAGCAGCCAACGGGGCACAGATACGCAGTATTTT
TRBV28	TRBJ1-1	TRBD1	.	CASSLTGGTFGTEAFF	TGTGCCAGCAGTTTAACAGGGGGCACCTTCGGCACTGAAGCTTTCTTT
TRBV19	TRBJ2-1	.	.	CASSRGYNEQFF	TGTGCCAGTAGTAGGGGATACAATGAGCAGTTCTTC
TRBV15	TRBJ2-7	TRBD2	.	CATSRDLPGGPSYEQYF	TGTGCCACCAGCAGAGATTTGCCGGGGGGGCCGAGTTACGAGCAGTACTTC
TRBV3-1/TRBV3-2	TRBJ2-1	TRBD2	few	CASAGVGTYNEQFF	TGTGCCAGCGCGGGGGTAGGAACCTACAATGAGCAGTTCTTC
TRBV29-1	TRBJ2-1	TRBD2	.	CSVGLAGGPGEQFF	TGCAGCGTAGGACTAGCGGGAGGGCCGGGTGAGCAGTTCTTC
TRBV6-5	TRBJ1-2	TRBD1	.	CASLGSYRGNYGYTF	TGTGCCAGCTTGGGAAGTTACAGGGGAAACTATGGCTACACCTTC
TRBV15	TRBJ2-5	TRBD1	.	CATSMDRLGGETQYF	TGTGCCACCAGTATGGACAGGCTCGGAGGAGAGACCCAGTACTTC
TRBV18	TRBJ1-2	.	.	CASSPDRNYGYTF	TGTGCCAGCTCACCTGACCGTAACTATGGCTACACCTTC
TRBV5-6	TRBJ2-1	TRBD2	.	CASSSGLAAYNEQFF	TGTGCCAGCAGCTCGGGACTAGCGGCTTACAATGAGCAGTTCTTC
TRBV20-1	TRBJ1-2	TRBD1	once	CSASPQGQGNYGYTF	TGCAGTGCTAGTCCTCAGGGACAGGGGAACTATGGCTACACCTTC
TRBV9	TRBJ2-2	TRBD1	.	CASSVGQGVVNTGELFF	TGTGCCAGCAGCGTAGGACAGGGAGTCGTGAACACCGGGGAGCTGTTTTTT
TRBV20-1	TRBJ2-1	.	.	CSASLLQGGGQFF	TGCAGTGCTAGTCTGCTCCAGGGTGGCGGGCAGTTCTTC
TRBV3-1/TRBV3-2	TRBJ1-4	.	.	CASSQDRTSTNEKLFF	TGTGCCAGCAGCCAAGACAGAACATCAACTAATGAAAAACTGTTTTTT
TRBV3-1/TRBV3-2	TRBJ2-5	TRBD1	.	CASSQGGTAQETQYF	TGTGCCAGCAGCCAAGGAGGGACAGCCCAAGAGACCCAGTACTTC
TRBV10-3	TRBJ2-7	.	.	CAISWTDYSYEQYF	TGTGCCATCAGCTGGACAGACTACTCCTACGAGCAGTACTTC
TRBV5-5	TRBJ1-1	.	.	CASSLAAGRLRTEAFF	TGTGCCAGCAGCTTGGCGGCAGGTCGATTGAGGACTGAAGCTTTCTTT
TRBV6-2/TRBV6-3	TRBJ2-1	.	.	CASSPKPSARSYNEQFF	TGTGCCAGCAGCCCTAAACCTAGCGCCCGCTCCTACAATGAGCAGTTCTTC
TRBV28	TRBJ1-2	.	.	CASSPPAYGYTF	TGTGCCAGCAGTCCCCCGGCCTATGGCTACACCTTC
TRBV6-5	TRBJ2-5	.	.	CASSYSTRSFVETQYF	TGTGCCAGCAGTTACTCGACTAGATCCTTTGTAGAGACCCAGTACTTC
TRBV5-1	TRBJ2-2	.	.	CASSSRGETGELFF	TGCGCCAGCAGCTCTAGGGGTGAGACCGGGGAGCTGTTTTTT
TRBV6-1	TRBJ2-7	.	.	CASSEVMTIDNYEQYF	TGTGCCAGCAGTGAAGTGATGACGATTGACAATTACGAGCAGTACTTC
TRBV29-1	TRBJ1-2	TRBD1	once	CSVRQGGSDYGYTF	TGCAGCGTACGACAGGGTGGCAGTGACTATGGCTACACCTTC